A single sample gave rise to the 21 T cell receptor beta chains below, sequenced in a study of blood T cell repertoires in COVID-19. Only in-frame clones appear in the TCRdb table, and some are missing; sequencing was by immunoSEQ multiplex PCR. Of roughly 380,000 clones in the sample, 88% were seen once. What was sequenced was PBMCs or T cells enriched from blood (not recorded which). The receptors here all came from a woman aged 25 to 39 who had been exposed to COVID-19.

The CDR3 coding sequence is TGTGCCAGCAGCTTAGGTCGGATCAGCTCCCTCAGGGGCTACACCTTC. Translating gives CASSLGRISSLRGYTF. The genes are TRBV7-2 and TRBJ1-2; D uncertain. Per germline, CDR1 SGHTA and CDR2 FQGNSA. The CDR3 is 16 amino acids. V dropped 1 base and J dropped 8 bases, with 20 bases sitting between them.

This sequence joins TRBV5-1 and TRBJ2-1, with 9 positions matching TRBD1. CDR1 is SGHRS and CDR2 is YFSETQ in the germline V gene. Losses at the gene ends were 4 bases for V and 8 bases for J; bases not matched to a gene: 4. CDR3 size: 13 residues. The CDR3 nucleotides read TGCGCCAGCAGCGGGACAGGGCGGCATGAGCAGTTCTTC. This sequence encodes CASSGTGRHEQFF.

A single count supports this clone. Here the CDR3 reads CASSIGARRWGGYSNQPQHF. The CDR3 bases are TGTGCCAGTAGTATAGGGGCCCGTCGATGGGGAGGATATAGCAATCAGCCCCAGCATTTT. J is TRBJ1-5 and V is TRBV19; D remains ambiguous. The CDR3 contains 20 residues. V lost 1 base to trimming and J lost 0 bases, with 22 bases between them. Germline CDR1 and CDR2: LNHDA and SQIVND (reference sequence).

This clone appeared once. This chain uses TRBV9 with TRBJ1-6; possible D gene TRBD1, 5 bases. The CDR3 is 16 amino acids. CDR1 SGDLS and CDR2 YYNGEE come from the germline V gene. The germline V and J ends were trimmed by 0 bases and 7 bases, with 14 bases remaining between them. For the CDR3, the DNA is TGTGCCAGCAGCGTAGAGGGGTACGGAGCGAATTCACCCCTCCACTTT. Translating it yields CASSVEGYGANSPLHF.

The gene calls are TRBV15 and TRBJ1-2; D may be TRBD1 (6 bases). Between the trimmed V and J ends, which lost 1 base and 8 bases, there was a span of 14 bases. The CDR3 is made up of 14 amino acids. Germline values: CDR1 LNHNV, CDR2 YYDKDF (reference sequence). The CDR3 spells CATSRGGHPEGYTF. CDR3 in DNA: TGTGCCACCAGCAGAGGGGGACATCCAGAGGGCTACACCTTC.

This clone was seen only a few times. The CDR3 bases are TGCGCCAGCCAAGAAATCAAACCGGGACAGGGAAGCAATCAGCCCCAGCATTTT. It translates to CASQEIKPGQGSNQPQHF. The chain uses TRBV10-1 and TRBJ1-5; 9 bases agree with TRBD1. CDR3 length equals 18 residues. V lost 8 bases and J lost 1; bases outside the gene matches: 15. From germline, CDR1 is WNHNN and CDR2 SYGVQD (reference sequence).

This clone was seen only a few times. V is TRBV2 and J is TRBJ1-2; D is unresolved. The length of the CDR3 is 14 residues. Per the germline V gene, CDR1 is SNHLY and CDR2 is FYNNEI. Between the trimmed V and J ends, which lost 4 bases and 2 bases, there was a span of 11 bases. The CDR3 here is CASSVSAANYGYTF. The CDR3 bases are TGTGCCAGCAGTGTTTCAGCAGCGAACTATGGCTACACCTTC. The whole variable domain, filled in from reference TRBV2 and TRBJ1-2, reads EPEVTQTPSHQVTQMGQEVILRCVPISNHLYFYWYRQILGQKVEFLVSFYNNEISEKSEIFDDQFSVERPDGSNFTLKIRSTKLEDSAMYFCASSVSAANYGYTFGSGTRLTVV.

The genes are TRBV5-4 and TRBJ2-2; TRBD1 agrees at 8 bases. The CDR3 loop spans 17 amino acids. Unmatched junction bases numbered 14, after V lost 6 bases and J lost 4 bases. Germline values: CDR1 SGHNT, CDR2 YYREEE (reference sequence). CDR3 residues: CASTPQGQGVITGELFF. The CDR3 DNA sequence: TGTGCCAGCACCCCACAAGGACAGGGCGTTATCACCGGGGAGCTGTTTTTT.

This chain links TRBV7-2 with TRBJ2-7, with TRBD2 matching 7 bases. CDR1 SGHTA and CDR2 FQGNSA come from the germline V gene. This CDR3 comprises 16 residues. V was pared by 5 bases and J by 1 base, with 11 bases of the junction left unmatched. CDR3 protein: CASSPRRGGGSYEQYF. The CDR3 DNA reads TGTGCCAGCAGCCCCCGACGCGGGGGTGGTTCCTACGAGCAGTACTTC.

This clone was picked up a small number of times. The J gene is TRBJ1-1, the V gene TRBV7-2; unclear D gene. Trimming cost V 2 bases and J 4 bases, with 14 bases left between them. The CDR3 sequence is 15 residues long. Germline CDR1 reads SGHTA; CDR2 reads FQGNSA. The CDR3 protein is CASSLYTSPSTEAFF. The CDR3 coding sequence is TGTGCCAGCAGCTTATACACGTCCCCCAGCACTGAAGCTTTCTTT.

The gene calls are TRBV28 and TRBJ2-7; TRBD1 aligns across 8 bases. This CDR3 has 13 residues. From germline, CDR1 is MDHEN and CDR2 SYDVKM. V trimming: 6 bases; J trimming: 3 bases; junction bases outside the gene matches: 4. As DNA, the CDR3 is TGTGCCAGCAGGCTCGGACAGGGCTACGAGCAGTACTTC. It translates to CASRLGQGYEQYF. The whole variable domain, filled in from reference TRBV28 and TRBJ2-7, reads DVKVTQSSRYLVKRTGEKVFLECVQDMDHENMFWYRQDPGLGLRLIYFSYDVKMKEKGDIPEGYSVSREKKERFSLILESASTNQTSMYLCASRLGQGYEQYFGPGTRLTVT.

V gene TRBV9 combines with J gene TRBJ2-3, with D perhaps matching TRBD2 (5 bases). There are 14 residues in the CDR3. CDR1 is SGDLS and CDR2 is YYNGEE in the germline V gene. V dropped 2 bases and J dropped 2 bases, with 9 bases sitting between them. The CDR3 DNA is TGTGCCAGCAGCGTGCGGGCTGACACAGATACGCAGTATTTT. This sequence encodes CASSVRADTDTQYF.

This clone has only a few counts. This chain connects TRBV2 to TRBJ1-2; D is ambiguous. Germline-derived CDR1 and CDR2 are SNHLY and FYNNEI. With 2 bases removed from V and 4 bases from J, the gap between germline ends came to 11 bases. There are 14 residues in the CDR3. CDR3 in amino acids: CASSELADSYGYTF. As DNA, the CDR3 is TGTGCCAGCAGTGAACTGGCAGATTCCTATGGCTACACCTTC.

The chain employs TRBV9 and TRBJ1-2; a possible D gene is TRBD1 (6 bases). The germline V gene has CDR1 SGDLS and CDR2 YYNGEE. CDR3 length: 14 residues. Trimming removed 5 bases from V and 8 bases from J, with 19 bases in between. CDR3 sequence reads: CASRALGRGRGYTF. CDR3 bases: TGTGCCAGCAGAGCCTTGGGCAGGGGAAGAGGCTACACCTTC.

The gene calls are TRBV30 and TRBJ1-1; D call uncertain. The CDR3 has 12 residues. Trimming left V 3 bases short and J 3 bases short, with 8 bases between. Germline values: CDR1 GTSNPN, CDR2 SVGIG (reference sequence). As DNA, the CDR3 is TGTGCCTGGAGCATCGGTTACACTGAAGCTTTCTTT. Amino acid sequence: CAWSIGYTEAFF.

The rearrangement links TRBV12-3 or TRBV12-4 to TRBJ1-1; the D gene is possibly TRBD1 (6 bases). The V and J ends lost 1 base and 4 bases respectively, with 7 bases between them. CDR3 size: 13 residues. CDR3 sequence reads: CASSLGQATEAFF. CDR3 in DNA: TGTGCCAGCAGTTTAGGACAGGCCACTGAAGCTTTCTTT.

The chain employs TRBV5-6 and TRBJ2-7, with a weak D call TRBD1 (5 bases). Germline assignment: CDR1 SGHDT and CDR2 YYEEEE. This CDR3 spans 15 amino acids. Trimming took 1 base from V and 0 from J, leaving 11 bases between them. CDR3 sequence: CASSLFVDNSYEQYF. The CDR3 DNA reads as TGTGCCAGCAGCTTGTTCGTGGACAACTCCTACGAGCAGTACTTC.

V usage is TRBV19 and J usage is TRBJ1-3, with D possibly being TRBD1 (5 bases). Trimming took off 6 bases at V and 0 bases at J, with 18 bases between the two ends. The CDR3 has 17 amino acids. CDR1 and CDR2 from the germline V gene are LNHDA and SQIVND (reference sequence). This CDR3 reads CASSPRQSALSGNTIYF. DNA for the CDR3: TGTGCCAGTAGCCCCCGACAGTCTGCCCTCTCTGGAAACACCATATATTTT.

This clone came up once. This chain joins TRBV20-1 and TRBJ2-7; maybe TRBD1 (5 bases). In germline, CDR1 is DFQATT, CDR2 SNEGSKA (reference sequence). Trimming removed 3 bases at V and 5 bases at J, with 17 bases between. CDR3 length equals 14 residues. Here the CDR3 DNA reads TGCAGTGCTAGTCGATCAGGGTTTCTCCACGAGCAGTACTTC. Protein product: CSASRSGFLHEQYF.

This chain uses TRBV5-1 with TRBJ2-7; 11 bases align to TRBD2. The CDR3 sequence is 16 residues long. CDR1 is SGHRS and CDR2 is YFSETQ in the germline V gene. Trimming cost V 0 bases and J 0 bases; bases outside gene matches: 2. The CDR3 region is CASSLGTSGYSYEQYF. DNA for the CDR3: TGCGCCAGCAGCTTGGGGACTAGCGGGTACTCCTACGAGCAGTACTTC.

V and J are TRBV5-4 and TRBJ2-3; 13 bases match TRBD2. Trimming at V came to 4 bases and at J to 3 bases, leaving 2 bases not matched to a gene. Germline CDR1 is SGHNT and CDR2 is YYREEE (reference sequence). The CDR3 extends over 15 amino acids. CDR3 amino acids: CASSRTSGRTDTQYF. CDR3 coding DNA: TGTGCCAGCAGCAGGACTAGCGGGAGAACAGATACGCAGTATTTT.